This is a list of T cell receptor beta chains from one sample in a study of a mutant IDH1 vaccine in newly diagnosed glioma. Using immunoSEQ multiplex PCR, the repertoire was profiled, and TCRdb retains in-frame clones only, with some absent. Among tens of thousands of clones listed, roughly 80% were seen once. This material consisted of PBMCs, taken from a glioma patient treated with radiotherapy, temozolomide or both. These receptors were taken from a man between 18 and 35 years old with glioma. The CDR3 runs from the conserved cysteine through the conserved F or W. A D gene is named only where the DNA matches it firmly. Only part of the rows carry a size: once, few, many, or a class if the clone is expanded.

j_gene,abundance,d_gene,v_gene,CDR3nt,CDR3aa
TRBJ2-3,few,-,TRBV27,TGTGCCAGCTCAAGAGGAAGTGGAGATACGCAGTATTTT,CASSRGSGDTQYF
TRBJ2-7,-,-,TRBV13,TGTGCCAGCAGCCCGTCGCCAGGGCTACGGGAGCAGTACTTC,CASSPSPGLREQYF
TRBJ2-2,-,-,TRBV6-5,TGTGCCAGCAGTTACGAGACAGGGAACACCGGGGAGCTGTTTTTT,CASSYETGNTGELFF
TRBJ2-7,-,-,TRBV6-5,TGTGCCAGCAGAGGCGGGTCAGCCCCCTACGAGCAGTACTTC,CASRGGSAPYEQYF
TRBJ1-3,-,-,TRBV6-5,TGTGCCAGCAGTTACTCAGTGGGAAATGGAAACACCATATATTTT,CASSYSVGNGNTIYF
TRBJ1-1,-,-,TRBV7-7,TGTGCTAGCAGCCTTGACAGGAACACTGAAGCTTTCTTT,CASSLDRNTEAFF
TRBJ2-7,-,TRBD1,TRBV4-1,TGCGCCAGCAGCCAAGATAGGGAGACAGGGATTATGGGCTACGAGCAGTACTTC,CASSQDRETGIMGYEQYF
TRBJ2-2,-,TRBD1,TRBV30,TGTGCCGGGCGACAGGGTACGAACACCGGGGAGCTGTTTTTT,CAGRQGTNTGELFF
TRBJ2-7,once,-,TRBV11-2,TGTGCCAGCAGCTTCGCAACCTACGAGCAGTACTTC,CASSFATYEQYF
TRBJ1-5,-,-,TRBV10-3,TGTGCCATCAGTGAGGGAAGAAATAGCAATCAGCCCCAGCATTTT,CAISEGRNSNQPQHF
TRBJ2-2,-,-,TRBV5-1,TGCGCCAGCAGCACAAACACCGGGGAGCTGTTTTTT,CASSTNTGELFF
TRBJ1-5,-,TRBD1,TRBV2,TGTGCCAGCAGTCGCCCGGGACAGGGGCATCAGCCCCAGCATTTT,CASSRPGQGHQPQHF
TRBJ1-1,-,-,TRBV25-1,TGTGCCAGCACACCCTCGGGGACTGAAGCTTTCTTT,CASTPSGTEAFF
TRBJ1-2,-,-,TRBV7-9,TGTGCCAGCAGCCTGACAAACGGCAGGGCCCCGGATGGCTACACCTTC,CASSLTNGRAPDGYTF
TRBJ1-2,-,-,TRBV5-1,TGCGCCAGCAGCTTAAGGGACGATGGCTACACCTTC,CASSLRDDGYTF
TRBJ1-1,-,-,TRBV7-2,TGTGCCAGCAGCCCACAAGGGATCGGGGGCCGTAACACTGAAGCTTTCTTT,CASSPQGIGGRNTEAFF
TRBJ1-4,-,-,TRBV5-1,TGCGCCAGCAGCTTGGGTGGCCAGAGAATTGAAAAACTGTTTTTT,CASSLGGQRIEKLFF
TRBJ2-3,-,-,TRBV4-2,TGTGCCAGCAGCCAAGATATGTCGTGGGCTACGCAGTATTTT,CASSQDMSWATQYF
TRBJ1-1,-,-,TRBV5-1,TGCGCCAGCAGCTTGCTGGGGGACACTGAAGCTTTCTTT,CASSLLGDTEAFF
TRBJ1-1,-,-,TRBV7-9,TGTGCCAGCAGCTCCAAACAGGGATTGAACACTGAAGCTTTCTTT,CASSSKQGLNTEAFF
TRBJ2-1,-,TRBD2,TRBV4-3,TGCGCCAGCAGCCAAAGTAGCGGGAGCCGGGGTGAGCAGTTCTTC,CASSQSSGSRGEQFF
TRBJ2-7,-,-,TRBV5-1,TGCGCCAGCAGCTGGGCCCAGGGATACGAGCAGTACTTC,CASSWAQGYEQYF